This T cell receptor beta chain was found in a study of metastatic and nonmetastatic thyroid tumors. About the research overall: Blood and tumor or nodule tissue repertoires from malignant and benign thyroid patients were compared.

V was pared by 2 bases and J by 3 bases, with 12 bases between. Germline CDR1 is SGHDT and CDR2 is YYEEEE. CDR3 length equals 14 residues. This clone was seen ten or more times. From the PCR reads, TCRdb re-called clones with MiXCR. The data show more than 85,000 clones, around 7.8% seen once. Thyroid surgery was preceded by no treatment in any patient. What was sequenced was blood. The sequence derives from a female donor with papillary thyroid cancer or a benign thyroid nodule (not recorded which). Some clones in this sample may be carry-over from other donors' samples. The gene calls are TRBV5-6 and TRBJ2-7; D ambiguous. The chain's CDR3 is CASSFDSPSYEQYF. The DNA for the CDR3 is TGTGCCAGCAGCTTTGATAGCCCTAGCTACGAGCAGTACTTC.